This TCR beta chain was sequenced for a study of blood T cell repertoires in COVID-19. As for the study in general: Italy, Spain and the United States were the sources of the convalescent and acute COVID-19 samples. Sample material is recorded as cDNA or gDNA derived from T cells, B-cell-depleted T cells, or PBMCs.

Seattle enrolled patients during active infection and tracked them longitudinally. TCRdb's table, derived via immunoSEQ multiplex PCR, lists solely in-frame clones and lacks some. The data contain about 200,000 clones, approximately 86% of them singletons. CDR1 and CDR2 from the germline V gene are SGHRS and YFSETQ. Deletions cut 2 bases from V and 10 bases from J, with 24 bases between. The CDR3 totals 16 residues. The sequenced sample was peripheral blood. This sequence originates from a man between 60 and 75 years old with COVID-19, enrolled during active disease. V is TRBV5-1 and J is TRBJ1-2, with D uncertain. CDR3 sequence reads: CASSLSPLSREPFYTF. Written as DNA, the CDR3 is TGCGCCAGCAGCTTATCACCTCTCTCCCGGGAACCCTTCTACACCTTC.